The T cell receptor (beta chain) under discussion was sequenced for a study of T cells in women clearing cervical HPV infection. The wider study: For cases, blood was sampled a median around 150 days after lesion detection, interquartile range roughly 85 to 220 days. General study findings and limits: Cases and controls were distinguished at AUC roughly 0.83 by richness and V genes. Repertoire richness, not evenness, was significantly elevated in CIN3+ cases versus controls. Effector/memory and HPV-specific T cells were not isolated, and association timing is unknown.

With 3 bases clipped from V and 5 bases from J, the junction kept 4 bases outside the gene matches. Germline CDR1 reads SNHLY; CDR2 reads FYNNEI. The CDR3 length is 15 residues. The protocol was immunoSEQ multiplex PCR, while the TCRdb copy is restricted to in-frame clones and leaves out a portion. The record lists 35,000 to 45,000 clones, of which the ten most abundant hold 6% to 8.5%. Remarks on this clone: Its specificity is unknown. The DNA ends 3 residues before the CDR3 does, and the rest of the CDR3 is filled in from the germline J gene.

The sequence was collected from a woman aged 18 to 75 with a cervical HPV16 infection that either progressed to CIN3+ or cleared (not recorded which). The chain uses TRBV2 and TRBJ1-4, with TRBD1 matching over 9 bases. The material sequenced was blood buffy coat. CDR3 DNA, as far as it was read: TGTGCCAGCAGTGAGGCTGGGACAGGGAATGAAAAA. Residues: CASSEAGTGNEK. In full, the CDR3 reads CASSEAGTGNEKLFF. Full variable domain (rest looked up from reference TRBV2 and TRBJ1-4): EPEVTQTPSHQVTQMGQEVILRCVPISNHLYFYWYRQILGQKVEFLVSFYNNEISEKSEIFDDQFSVERPDGSNFTLKIRSTKLEDSAMYFCASSEAGTGNEKLFFGSGTQLSVL.